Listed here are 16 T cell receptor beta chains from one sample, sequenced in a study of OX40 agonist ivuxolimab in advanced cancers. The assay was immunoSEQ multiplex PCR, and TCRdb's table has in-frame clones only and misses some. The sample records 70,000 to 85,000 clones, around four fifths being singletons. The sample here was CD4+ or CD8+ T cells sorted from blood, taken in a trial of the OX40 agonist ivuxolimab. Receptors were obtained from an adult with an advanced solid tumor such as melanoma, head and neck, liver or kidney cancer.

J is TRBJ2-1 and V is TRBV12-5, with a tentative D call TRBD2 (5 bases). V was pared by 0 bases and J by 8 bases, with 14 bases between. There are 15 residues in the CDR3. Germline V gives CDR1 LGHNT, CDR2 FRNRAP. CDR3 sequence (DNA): TGTGCTAGTGGTTTGGTAGGGAGCGTTGTAGATGAGCAGTTCTTC. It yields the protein CASGLVGSVVDEQFF.

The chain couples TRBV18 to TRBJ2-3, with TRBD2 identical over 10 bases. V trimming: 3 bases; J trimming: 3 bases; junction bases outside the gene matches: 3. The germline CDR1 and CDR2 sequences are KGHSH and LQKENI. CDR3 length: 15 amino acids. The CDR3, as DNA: TGTGCCAGCTCACCGACTAGCGGGTCTACAGATACGCAGTATTTT. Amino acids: CASSPTSGSTDTQYF.

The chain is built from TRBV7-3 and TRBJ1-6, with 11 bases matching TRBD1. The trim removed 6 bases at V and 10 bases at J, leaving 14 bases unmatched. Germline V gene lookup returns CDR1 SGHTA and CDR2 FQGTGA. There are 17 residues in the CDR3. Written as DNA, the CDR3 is TGTGCCAGCAGTTTACGCCCCGGGGGACAGGGGGGCTCACCCCTCCACTTT. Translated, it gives CASSLRPGGQGGSPLHF.

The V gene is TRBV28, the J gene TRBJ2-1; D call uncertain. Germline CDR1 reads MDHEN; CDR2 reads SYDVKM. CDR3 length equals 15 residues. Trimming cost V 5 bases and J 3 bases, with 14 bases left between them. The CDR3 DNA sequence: TGTGCCAGCAGTCCCTACTCGAGTAGCTACAATGAGCAGTTCTTC. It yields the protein CASSPYSSSYNEQFF.

The CDR3 loop is CASRRDRVDIQYF. DNA of the CDR3: TGTGCCAGCAGGAGGGACAGGGTGGACATTCAGTACTTC. The chain employs TRBV27 and TRBJ2-4; TRBD1 matches 9 bases. The CDR3 is made up of 13 amino acids. V gave up 6 bases and J gave up 8 bases; unmatched junction bases: 5. CDR1 and CDR2 from the germline V gene are MNHEY and SMNVEV (reference sequence).

CDR3 nucleotides: TGTGCCACCAGCAGAGGCCGACAGGGGAACCAAGAGACCCAGTACTTC. Its protein is CATSRGRQGNQETQYF. The chain combines TRBV15 with TRBJ2-5, with TRBD1 matching over 8 bases. Germline CDR1 reads LNHNV; CDR2 reads YYDKDF (reference sequence). This CDR3 is built from 16 residues. The V and J ends lost 1 base and 0 bases, in that order; junction bases with no gene match: 4. The full variable domain, in which reference TRBV15 and TRBJ2-5 provide the parts outside the CDR3, is DAMVIQNPRYQVTQFGKPVTLSCSQTLNHNVMYWYQQKSSQAPKLLFHYYDKDFNNEADTPDNFQSRRPNTSFCFLDIRSPGLGDTAMYLCATSRGRQGNQETQYFGPGTRLLVL.

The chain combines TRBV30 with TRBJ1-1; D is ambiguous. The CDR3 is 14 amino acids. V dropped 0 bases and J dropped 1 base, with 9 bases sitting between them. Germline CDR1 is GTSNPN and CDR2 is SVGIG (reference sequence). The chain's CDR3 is CAWSVLGRNTEAFF. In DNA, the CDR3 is TGTGCCTGGAGTGTACTGGGGAGGAACACTGAAGCTTTCTTT.

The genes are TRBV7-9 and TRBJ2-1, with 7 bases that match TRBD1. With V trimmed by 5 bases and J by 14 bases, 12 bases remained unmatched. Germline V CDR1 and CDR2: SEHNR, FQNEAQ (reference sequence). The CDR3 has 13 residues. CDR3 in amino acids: CASSREGAATEFF. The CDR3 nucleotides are TGTGCCAGCAGCCGAGAGGGGGCGGCCACAGAGTTCTTC.

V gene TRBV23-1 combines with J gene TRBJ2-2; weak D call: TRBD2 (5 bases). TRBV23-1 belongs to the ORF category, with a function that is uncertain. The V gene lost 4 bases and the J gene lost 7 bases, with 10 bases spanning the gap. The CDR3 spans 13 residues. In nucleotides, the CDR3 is TGCGCCAGCAGTCCTCCGGGGAGCGGGGAGCTGTTTTTT. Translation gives CASSPPGSGELFF.

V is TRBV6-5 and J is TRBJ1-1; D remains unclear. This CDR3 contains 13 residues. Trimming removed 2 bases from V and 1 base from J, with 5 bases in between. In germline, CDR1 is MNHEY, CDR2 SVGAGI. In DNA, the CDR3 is TGTGCCAGCAGTTACGGGCCGAACACTGAAGCTTTCTTT. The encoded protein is CASSYGPNTEAFF.

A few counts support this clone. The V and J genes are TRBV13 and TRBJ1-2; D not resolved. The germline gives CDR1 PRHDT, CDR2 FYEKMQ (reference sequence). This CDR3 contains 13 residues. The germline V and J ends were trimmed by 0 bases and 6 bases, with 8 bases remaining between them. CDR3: CASSLGTSNGYTF. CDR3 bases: TGTGCCAGCAGCTTAGGGACTTCTAATGGCTACACCTTC.

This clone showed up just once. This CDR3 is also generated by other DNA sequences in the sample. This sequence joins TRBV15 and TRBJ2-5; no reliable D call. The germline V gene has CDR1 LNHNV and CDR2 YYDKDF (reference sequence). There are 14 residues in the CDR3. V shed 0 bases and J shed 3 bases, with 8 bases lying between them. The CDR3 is CATSREGVKETQYF. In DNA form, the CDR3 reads TGTGCCACCAGCAGAGAGGGCGTGAAAGAGACCCAGTACTTC.

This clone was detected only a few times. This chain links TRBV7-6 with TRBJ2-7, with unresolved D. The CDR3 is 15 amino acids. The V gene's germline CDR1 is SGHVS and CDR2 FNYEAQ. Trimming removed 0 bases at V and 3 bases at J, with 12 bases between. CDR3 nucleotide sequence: TGTGCCAGCAGCTTAGCGACCGACACCTACTACGAGCAGTACTTC. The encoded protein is CASSLATDTYYEQYF. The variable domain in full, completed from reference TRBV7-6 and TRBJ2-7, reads GAGVSQSPRYKVTKRGQDVALRCDPISGHVSLYWYRQALGQGPEFLTYFNYEAQQDKSGLPNDRFSAERPEGSISTLTIQRTEQRDSAMYRCASSLATDTYYEQYFGPGTRLTVT.

CDR3 protein: CASSPQGGRDTEAFF. As DNA, the CDR3 is TGTGCCAGCAGCCCGCAGGGGGGACGGGACACTGAAGCTTTCTTT. The chain is built from TRBV6-5 and TRBJ1-1; TRBD1 matches at 7 bases. The CDR3 has 15 amino acids. Trimming cost V 6 bases and J 3 bases; bases outside gene matches: 10. The germline V gene encodes CDR1 MNHEY and CDR2 SVGAGI.

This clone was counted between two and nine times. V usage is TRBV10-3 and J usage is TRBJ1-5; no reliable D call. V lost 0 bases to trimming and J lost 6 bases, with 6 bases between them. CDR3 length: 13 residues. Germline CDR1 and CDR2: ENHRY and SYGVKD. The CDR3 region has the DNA TGTGCCATCAGTGAGTCTGAGGCTCAGCCCCAGCATTTT. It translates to CAISESEAQPQHF.

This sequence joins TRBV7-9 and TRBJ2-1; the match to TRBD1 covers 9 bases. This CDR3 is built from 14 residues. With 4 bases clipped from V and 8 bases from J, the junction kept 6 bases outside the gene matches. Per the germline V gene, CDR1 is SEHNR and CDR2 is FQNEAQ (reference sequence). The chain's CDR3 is CASSSRTGVYEQFF. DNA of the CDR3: TGTGCCAGCAGCTCCAGGACAGGGGTATATGAGCAGTTCTTC.